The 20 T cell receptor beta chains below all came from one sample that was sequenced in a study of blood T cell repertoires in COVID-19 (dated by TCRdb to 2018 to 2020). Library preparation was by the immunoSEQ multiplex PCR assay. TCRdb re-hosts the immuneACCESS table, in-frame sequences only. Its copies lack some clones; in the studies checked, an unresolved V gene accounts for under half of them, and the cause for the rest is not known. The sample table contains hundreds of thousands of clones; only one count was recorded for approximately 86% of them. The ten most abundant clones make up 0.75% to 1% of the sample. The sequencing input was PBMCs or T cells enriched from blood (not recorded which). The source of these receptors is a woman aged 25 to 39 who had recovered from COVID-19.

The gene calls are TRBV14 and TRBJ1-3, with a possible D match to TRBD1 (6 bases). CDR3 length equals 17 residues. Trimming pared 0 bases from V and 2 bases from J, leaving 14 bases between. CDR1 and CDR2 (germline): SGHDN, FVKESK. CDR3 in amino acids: CASSQDPGGRAGNTIYF. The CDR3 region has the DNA TGTGCCAGCAGCCAAGATCCGGGGGGCAGGGCTGGAAACACCATATATTTT.

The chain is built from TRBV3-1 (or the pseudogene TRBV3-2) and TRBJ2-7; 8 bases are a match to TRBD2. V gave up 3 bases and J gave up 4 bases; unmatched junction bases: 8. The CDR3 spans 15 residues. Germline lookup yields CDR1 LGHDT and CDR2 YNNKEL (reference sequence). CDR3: CASSHAISGIYEQYF. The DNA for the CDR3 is TGTGCCAGCAGCCATGCGATTAGCGGGATTTACGAGCAGTACTTC.

CDR3 nucleotide sequence: TGTGCCAGCAGTTTCCTCCTCGGGGGGGTGGCTGAAGCTTTCTTT. Amino acid sequence: CASSFLLGGVAEAFF. The V and J genes are TRBV28 and TRBJ1-1; the D gene is possibly TRBD1 (5 bases). CDR3 size: 15 residues. Looked up from germline, CDR1 is MDHEN and CDR2 is SYDVKM. The V gene lost 3 bases and the J gene lost 6 bases, with 17 bases spanning the gap.

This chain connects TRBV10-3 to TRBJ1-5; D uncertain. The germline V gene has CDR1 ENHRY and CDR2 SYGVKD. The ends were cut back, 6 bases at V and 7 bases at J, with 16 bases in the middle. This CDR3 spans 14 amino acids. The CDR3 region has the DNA TGTGCCATCAGCGTGGACCCGACGGGACAGCCCCAGCATTTT. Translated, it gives CAISVDPTGQPQHF.

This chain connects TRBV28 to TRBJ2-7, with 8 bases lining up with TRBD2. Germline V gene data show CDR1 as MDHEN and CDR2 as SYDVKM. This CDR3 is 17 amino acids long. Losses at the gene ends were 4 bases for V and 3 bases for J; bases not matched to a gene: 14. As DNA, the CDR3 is TGTGCCAGCAGTTCTCGGGAGGGGATAAGGCCCAACTACGAGCAGTACTTC. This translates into CASSSREGIRPNYEQYF.

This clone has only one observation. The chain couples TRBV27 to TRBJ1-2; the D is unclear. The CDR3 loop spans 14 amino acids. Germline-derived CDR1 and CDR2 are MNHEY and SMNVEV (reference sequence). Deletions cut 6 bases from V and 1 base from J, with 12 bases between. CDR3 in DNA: TGTGCCAGCAGGCCGTTAGGGAGTAACTATGGCTACACCTTC. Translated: CASRPLGSNYGYTF.

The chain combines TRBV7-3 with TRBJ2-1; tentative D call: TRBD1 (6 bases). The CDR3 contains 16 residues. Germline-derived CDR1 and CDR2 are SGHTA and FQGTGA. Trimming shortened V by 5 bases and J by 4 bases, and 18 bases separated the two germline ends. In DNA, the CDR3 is TGTGCCAGCAGCCCACAGGGTTTGGTGAGATACAATGAGCAGTTCTTC. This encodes CASSPQGLVRYNEQFF. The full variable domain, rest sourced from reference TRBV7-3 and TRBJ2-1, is GAGVSQTPSNKVTEKGKYVELRCDPISGHTALYWYRQSLGQGPEFLIYFQGTGAADDSGLPNDRFFAVRPEGSVSTLKIQRTERGDSAVYLCASSPQGLVRYNEQFFGPGTRLTVL.

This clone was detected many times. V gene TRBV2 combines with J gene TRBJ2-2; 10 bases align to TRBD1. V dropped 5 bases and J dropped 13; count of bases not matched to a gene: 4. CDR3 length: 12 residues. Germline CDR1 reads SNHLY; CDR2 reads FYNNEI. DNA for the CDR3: TGTGCCAGCAGTCCGACAGGGGGCTTGCTGTTTTTT. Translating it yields CASSPTGGLLFF.

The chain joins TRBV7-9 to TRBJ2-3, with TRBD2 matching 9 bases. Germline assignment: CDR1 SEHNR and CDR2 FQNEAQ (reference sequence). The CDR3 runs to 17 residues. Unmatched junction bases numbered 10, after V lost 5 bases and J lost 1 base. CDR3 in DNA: TGTGCCAGCAGCAGCCCTAGCGGGATCCGAGGCACAGATACGCAGTATTTT. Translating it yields CASSSPSGIRGTDTQYF.

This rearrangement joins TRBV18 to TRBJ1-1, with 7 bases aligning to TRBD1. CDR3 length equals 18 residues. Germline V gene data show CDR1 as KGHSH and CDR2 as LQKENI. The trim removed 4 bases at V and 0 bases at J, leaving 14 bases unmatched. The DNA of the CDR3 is TGTGCCAGCTCACTATCGGCCTTACAGGGGACAATGAACACTGAAGCTTTCTTT. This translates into CASSLSALQGTMNTEAFF. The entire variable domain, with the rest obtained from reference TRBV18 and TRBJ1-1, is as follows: NAGVMQNPRHLVRRRGQEARLRCSPMKGHSHVYWYRQLPEEGLKFMVYLQKENIIDESGMPKERFSAEFPKEGPSILRIQQVVRGDSAAYFCASSLSALQGTMNTEAFFGQGTRLTVV.

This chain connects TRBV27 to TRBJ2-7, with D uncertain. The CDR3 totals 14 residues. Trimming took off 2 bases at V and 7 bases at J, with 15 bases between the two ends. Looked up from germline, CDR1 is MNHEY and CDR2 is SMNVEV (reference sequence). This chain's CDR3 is CASSLARSLREQYF. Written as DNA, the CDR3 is TGTGCCAGCAGTTTAGCGCGTTCTCTACGAGAGCAGTACTTC.

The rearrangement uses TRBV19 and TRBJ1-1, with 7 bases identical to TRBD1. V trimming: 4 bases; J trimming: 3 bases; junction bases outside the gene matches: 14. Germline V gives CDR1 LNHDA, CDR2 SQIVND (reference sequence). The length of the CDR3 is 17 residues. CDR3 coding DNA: TGTGCCAGTAGTACAATACAGGGGATTGGGACGGACACTGAAGCTTTCTTT. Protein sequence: CASSTIQGIGTDTEAFF.

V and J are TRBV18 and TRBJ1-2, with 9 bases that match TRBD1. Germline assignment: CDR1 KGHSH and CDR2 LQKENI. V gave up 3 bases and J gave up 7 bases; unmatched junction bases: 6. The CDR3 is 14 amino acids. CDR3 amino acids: CASSPSGQGVGYTF. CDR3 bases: TGTGCCAGCTCACCCTCGGGACAGGGTGTTGGCTACACCTTC.

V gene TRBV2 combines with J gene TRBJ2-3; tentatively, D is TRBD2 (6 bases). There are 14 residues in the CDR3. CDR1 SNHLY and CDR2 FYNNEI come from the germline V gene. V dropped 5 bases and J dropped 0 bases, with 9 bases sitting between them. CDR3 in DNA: TGTGCCAGCAGTCGCGGAGGGAGCACAGATACGCAGTATTTT. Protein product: CASSRGGSTDTQYF.

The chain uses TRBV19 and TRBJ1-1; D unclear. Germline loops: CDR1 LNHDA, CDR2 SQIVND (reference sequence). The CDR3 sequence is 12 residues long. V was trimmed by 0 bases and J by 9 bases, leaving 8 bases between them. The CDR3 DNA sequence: TGTGCCAGTAGTATAGAAGGAGGTCAAGCTTTCTTT. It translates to CASSIEGGQAFF.

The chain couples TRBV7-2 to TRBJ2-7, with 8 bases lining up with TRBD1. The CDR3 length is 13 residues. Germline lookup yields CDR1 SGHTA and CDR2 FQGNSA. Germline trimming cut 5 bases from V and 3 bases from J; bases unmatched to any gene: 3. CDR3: CASSPGGLYEQYF. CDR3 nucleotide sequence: TGTGCCAGCAGCCCAGGGGGCCTCTACGAGCAGTACTTC.

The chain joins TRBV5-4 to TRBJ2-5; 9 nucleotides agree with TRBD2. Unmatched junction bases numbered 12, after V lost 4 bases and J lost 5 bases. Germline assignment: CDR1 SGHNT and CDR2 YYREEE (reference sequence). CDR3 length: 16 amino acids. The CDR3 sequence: CASSGGTSKVQETQYF. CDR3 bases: TGTGCCAGCAGCGGCGGGACTAGCAAAGTCCAGGAGACCCAGTACTTC.

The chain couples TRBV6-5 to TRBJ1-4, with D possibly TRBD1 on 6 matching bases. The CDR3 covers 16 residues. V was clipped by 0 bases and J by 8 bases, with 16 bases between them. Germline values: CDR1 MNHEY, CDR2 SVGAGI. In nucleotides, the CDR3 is TGTGCCAGCAGTTACTCGGGGGCAGGGAAAACCGAAAAACTGTTTTTT. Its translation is CASSYSGAGKTEKLFF.

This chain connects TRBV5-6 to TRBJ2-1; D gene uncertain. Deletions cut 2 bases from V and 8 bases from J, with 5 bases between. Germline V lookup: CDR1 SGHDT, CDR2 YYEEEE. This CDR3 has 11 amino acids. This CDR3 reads CASSFVHEQFF. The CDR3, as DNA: TGTGCCAGCAGCTTCGTCCATGAGCAGTTCTTC.

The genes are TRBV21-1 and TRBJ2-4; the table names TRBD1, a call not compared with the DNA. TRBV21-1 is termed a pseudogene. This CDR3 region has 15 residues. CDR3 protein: CASSSDRPRKNIQYF. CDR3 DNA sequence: TGTGCCAGCAGTTCGGACAGACCGCGCAAAAACATTCAGTACTTC.